This TCR beta chain was captured by sequencing in a study of response to subunit inactivated influenza vaccine. With regard to this clonotype: What it recognizes is unknown.

Trimming took 3 bases from V and 10 from J; bases not matched to a gene: 5. CDR1 and CDR2 (germline): SGHDT, YYEEEE. The CDR3 contains 15 residues. Study findings and constraints: The authors put forward the suggestion that each seasonal influenza vaccination may bring in only a limited number of new T cells.

TCRdb analysed the RT-PCR reads with MiXCR anew, one entry per CDR3 protein. The sample lists about 150,000 distinct CDR3 sequences, about 10% occurring once. The sample consisted of CD8+ T cells sorted from PBMCs, taken about 24 months after vaccination. V is TRBV5-6 and J is TRBJ2-2; the match to TRBD2 covers 14 bases. The sequence derives from a man in his fifties or sixties who received an inactivated influenza vaccine. The CDR3: CASSSTSGGAAELFF. In nucleotides, the CDR3 is TGTGCCAGCAGCTCGACTAGCGGGGGGGCCGCGGAGCTGTTTTTT. Full variable domain (remainder filled in from reference TRBV5-6 and TRBJ2-2): DAGVTQSPTHLIKTRGQQVTLRCSPKSGHDTVSWYQQALGQGPQFIFQYYEEEERQRGNFPDRFSGHQFPNYSSELNVNALLLGDSALYLCASSSTSGGAAELFFGEGSRLTVL.